This T cell receptor (beta chain) was captured by sequencing in a study of cytotoxic CD8 clonotypes in ibrutinib-treated CLL. Findings and caveats of the study: Contraction or stability on treatment characterized the public clonotypes, which were uncommon. Clonality grew at ibrutinib response; at progression, it decreased back toward baseline.

This clone occurred a few times. Its antigen is still unknown. This table comes from immunoSEQ multiplex PCR, and its TCRdb copy is limited to in-frame clones, with some not included. The sample carries approximately 320,000 clones, over 60% recorded once. The sequencing used PBMCs, collected after 36 months of ibrutinib treatment. The receptor was isolated from a human donor with chronic lymphocytic leukemia.

The CDR3: CASSQDPRTLYEQYF. Here the CDR3 DNA reads TGCGCCAGCAGCCAAGACCCCAGGACCCTCTACGAGCAGTACTTC. The V call is TRBV4-1, the J call TRBJ2-7; D uncertain. The V gene lost 0 bases and the J gene lost 3 bases, with 12 bases spanning the gap. Germline assignment: CDR1 MGHRA and CDR2 YSYEKL. CDR3 length: 15 amino acids.